One sample yielded the 29 T cell receptor beta chains listed below, sequenced in a study of blood T cell repertoires in COVID-19. Data came from immunoSEQ multiplex PCR; TCRdb stores just in-frame clones and leaves some out. The table has roughly 250,000 clones, 80% to 85% seen once; the top ten hold around 4.4%. The sample consisted of peripheral blood. The receptors were sampled from a man aged 50-60 years with active or convalescent COVID-19.

Comment on this clone: The same CDR3 can be traced to other DNA sequences in this sample. The chain links TRBV20-1 to TRBJ1-5; D not resolved. The CDR3 is 11 residues long. Germline V CDR1 and CDR2: DFQATT, SNEGSKA (reference sequence). Trimming left V 6 bases short and J 2 bases short, with 5 bases between. This chain's CDR3 is CSAAGNQPQHF. Written as DNA, the CDR3 is TGCAGTGCGGCGGGCAATCAGCCCCAGCATTTT.

The chain is built from TRBV13 and TRBJ1-1; a possible D gene is TRBD1 (6 bases). CDR1 is PRHDT and CDR2 is FYEKMQ in the germline V gene (reference sequence). Trimming stripped 0 bases from V and 11 bases from J, with 19 bases between. The CDR3 has 15 residues. Here the CDR3 DNA reads TGTGCCAGCAGCTTAGGATTAGAGGACAGCTTTGTGGCTTTCTTT. Amino acids: CASSLGLEDSFVAFF.

The CDR3 DNA reads TGTGCCAGCAGCTTAGCCAGAACCAACGTCCTGACTTTC. Translation: CASSLARTNVLTF. The chain combines TRBV7-8 with TRBJ2-6, with no clear D. Germline V CDR1 and CDR2: SGHVS, FQNEAQ. This CDR3 comprises 13 residues. With 0 bases removed from V and 8 bases from J, the gap between germline ends came to 5 bases.

V gene TRBV4-1 combines with J gene TRBJ1-2; 12 nucleotides line up with TRBD1. V trimming: 7 bases; J trimming: 5 bases; junction bases outside the gene matches: 8. Germline lookup yields CDR1 MGHRA and CDR2 YSYEKL. This CDR3 has 15 residues. CDR3 amino acids: CASTPGQGAEYGYTF. The CDR3 DNA follows: TGCGCCAGCACCCCGGGACAGGGGGCTGAATATGGCTACACCTTC.

V and J are TRBV30 and TRBJ2-7; D gene uncertain. The CDR3 is made up of 12 amino acids. V dropped 2 bases and J dropped 2 bases, with 7 bases sitting between them. CDR1 is GTSNPN, CDR2 SVGIG, per germline (reference sequence). The CDR3 loop is CAWSKQAYEQYF. CDR3 bases: TGTGCCTGGAGTAAGCAAGCCTACGAGCAGTACTTC.

With respect to this clone: Other DNA sequences in this sample translate to the same CDR3. The CDR3 sequence: CAWSVQLGVGGYTF. The CDR3 DNA sequence: TGTGCCTGGAGTGTACAGCTAGGGGTGGGGGGCTACACCTTC. The chain is built from TRBV30 and TRBJ1-2; the D gene is possibly TRBD1 (5 bases). This CDR3 is 14 amino acids long. Trimming pared 0 bases from V and 8 bases from J, leaving 16 bases between. Germline loops: CDR1 GTSNPN, CDR2 SVGIG (reference sequence).

V usage is TRBV7-9 and J usage is TRBJ1-2; 8 nucleotides line up with TRBD1. V was pared by 7 bases and J by 4 bases, with 2 bases of the junction left unmatched. The CDR3 is 12 residues long. Germline values: CDR1 SEHNR, CDR2 FQNEAQ (reference sequence). CDR3 loop: CASTGTGYGYTF. CDR3 nucleotide sequence: TGTGCCAGCACCGGGACAGGCTATGGCTACACCTTC.

The rearrangement uses TRBV7-2 and TRBJ2-3, with D possibly matching TRBD2 (6 bases). V was pared by 1 base and J by 5 bases, with 10 bases between. CDR1 and CDR2 (germline): SGHTA, FQGNSA. This CDR3 region has 14 residues. CDR3 in DNA: TGTGCCAGCAGCTTAGGCGGGGTGGTAGATACGCAGTATTTT. Its protein is CASSLGGVVDTQYF.

This clone appeared once. This rearrangement joins TRBV2 to TRBJ2-3; 10 bases are shared with TRBD1. Germline lookup yields CDR1 SNHLY and CDR2 FYNNEI. This CDR3 is built from 19 residues. The junction had 16 bases not matched to a gene; V was cut back by 5 bases and J by 2 bases. The CDR3 DNA follows: TGTGCCAGCAGTTCAAGACTCCTAGGACAGGGGGGAAACACAGATACGCAGTATTTT. Its protein product is CASSSRLLGQGGNTDTQYF. Based on the CDR3 plus reference TRBV2 and TRBJ2-3, the full variable domain is EPEVTQTPSHQVTQMGQEVILRCVPISNHLYFYWYRQILGQKVEFLVSFYNNEISEKSEIFDDQFSVERPDGSNFTLKIRSTKLEDSAMYFCASSSRLLGQGGNTDTQYFGPGTRLTVL.

V gene TRBV19 combines with J gene TRBJ1-2, with a tentative D call TRBD1 (5 bases). Germline values: CDR1 LNHDA, CDR2 SQIVND (reference sequence). This CDR3 has 16 residues. Trimming took 5 bases from V and 0 from J, leaving 16 bases between them. The CDR3 sequence is CASSLDGALSNYGYTF. CDR3 in DNA: TGTGCCAGTAGTCTCGATGGGGCCCTTTCTAACTATGGCTACACCTTC. The whole variable domain, filled in from reference TRBV19 and TRBJ1-2, reads DGGITQSPKYLFRKEGQNVTLSCEQNLNHDAMYWYRQDPGQGLRLIYYSQIVNDFQKGDIAEGYSVSREKKESFPLTVTSAQKNPTAFYLCASSLDGALSNYGYTFGSGTRLTVV.

The CDR3 is CASRYRALSYNSPLHF. In DNA form, the CDR3 reads TGTGCCAGCAGGTACAGGGCATTGTCCTATAATTCACCCCTCCACTTT. The chain uses TRBV11-2 and TRBJ1-6; D is possibly TRBD1 (6 bases). This CDR3 comprises 16 residues. CDR1 and CDR2 (germline): SGHAT, FQNNGV. Trimming cost V 6 bases and J 1 base, with 13 bases left between them. The full variable domain, in which reference TRBV11-2 and TRBJ1-6 provide the parts outside the CDR3, is EAGVAQSPRYKIIEKRQSVAFWCNPISGHATLYWYQQILGQGPKLLIQFQNNGVVDDSQLPKDRFSAERLKGVDSTLKIQPAKLEDSAVYLCASRYRALSYNSPLHFGNGTRLTVT.

This chain uses TRBV3-1 (or the pseudogene TRBV3-2) with TRBJ1-4, with 11 bases matching TRBD1. The CDR3 is made up of 16 amino acids. Germline assignment: CDR1 LGHDT and CDR2 YNNKEL (reference sequence). The ends lost 1 base at V and 13 bases at J; junction bases unmatched: 11. The CDR3 region has the DNA TGTGCCAGCAGCCAAGTGGGATGGACAGGGGGCGCGGGACTGTTTTTT. Protein product: CASSQVGWTGGAGLFF.

The rearrangement uses TRBV28 and TRBJ1-4, with D possibly being TRBD1 (5 bases). Trimming cost V 4 bases and J 8 bases, with 11 bases left between them. This CDR3 is built from 13 residues. In germline, CDR1 is MDHEN, CDR2 SYDVKM. In DNA, the CDR3 is TGTGCCAGCAGTTCAGGGTATTCGGAAAAACTGTTTTTT. It is translated as CASSSGYSEKLFF. The full variable domain, with the rest looked up from reference TRBV28 and TRBJ1-4, is DVKVTQSSRYLVKRTGEKVFLECVQDMDHENMFWYRQDPGLGLRLIYFSYDVKMKEKGDIPEGYSVSREKKERFSLILESASTNQTSMYLCASSSGYSEKLFFGSGTQLSVL.

The V call is TRBV9, the J call TRBJ1-1; maybe TRBD1 (6 bases). The germline V gene encodes CDR1 SGDLS and CDR2 YYNGEE. Trimming took off 2 bases at V and 1 base at J, with 9 bases between the two ends. The CDR3 sequence is 14 residues long. This CDR3 is CASSVLGGNTEAFF. CDR3 DNA: TGTGCCAGCAGCGTCCTAGGGGGGAACACTGAAGCTTTCTTT.

V is TRBV7-2 and J is TRBJ2-1; 13 bases align to TRBD2. The ends lost 5 bases at V and 9 bases at J; junction bases unmatched: 7. Germline V gene sequence: CDR1 SGHTA, CDR2 FQGNSA. This CDR3 region has 15 residues. CDR3 region: CASSTGLAGVGEQFF. In DNA form, the CDR3 reads TGTGCCAGCAGCACCGGACTAGCGGGGGTTGGTGAGCAGTTCTTC.

This chain joins TRBV4-2 and TRBJ2-1; D is unclear. The CDR3 sequence is 15 residues long. Trimming stripped 3 bases from V and 6 bases from J, with 15 bases between. Germline-derived CDR1 and CDR2 are LGHNA and YNFKEQ. The CDR3 coding sequence is TGTGCCAGCAGCCAGGATCCCCGGGTTGCCAATGAGCAGTTCTTC. This gives the protein CASSQDPRVANEQFF.

The chain uses TRBV6-1 and TRBJ1-2, with 8 bases lining up with TRBD1. The germline CDR1 and CDR2 sequences are MNHNS and SASEGT. Losses at the gene ends were 2 bases for V and 8 bases for J; bases not matched to a gene: 7. The CDR3 consists of 14 residues. The CDR3 is CASSESYRQGGYTF. The CDR3 DNA sequence: TGTGCCAGCAGTGAAAGTTATCGACAGGGGGGCTACACCTTC.

The table lists this clone with a count of one. For the CDR3, the DNA is TGTGCCAGCAGCCAAGATAGGGACATAGGGCGCGAGCAGTTCTTC. Translation: CASSQDRDIGREQFF. This chain joins TRBV4-2 and TRBJ2-1; D perhaps matches TRBD1 (6 bases). Germline lookup yields CDR1 LGHNA and CDR2 YNFKEQ. The V end was cut by 0 bases, the J end by 10 bases, with 16 bases between. The CDR3 loop spans 15 amino acids.

This chain uses TRBV27 with TRBJ1-6; no clear D. Germline V CDR1 and CDR2: MNHEY, SMNVEV (reference sequence). Trimming pared 3 bases from V and 4 bases from J, leaving 10 bases between. The CDR3 loop spans 15 amino acids. CDR3 in amino acids: CASSFQGRYNSPLHF. Written as DNA, the CDR3 is TGTGCCAGCAGTTTCCAAGGGAGGTATAATTCACCCCTCCACTTT.

The V and J genes are TRBV5-1 and TRBJ2-7; no clear D gene. The CDR3 consists of 13 residues. Germline CDR1 reads SGHRS; CDR2 reads YFSETQ. Trimming stripped 4 bases from V and 0 bases from J, with 8 bases between. This CDR3 reads CASSDSLSYEQYF. The DNA for the CDR3 is TGCGCCAGCAGCGATTCACTCTCCTACGAGCAGTACTTC.

The chain combines TRBV9 with TRBJ2-1, with 8 bases identical to TRBD2. This CDR3 has 15 residues. CDR1 is SGDLS and CDR2 is YYNGEE in the germline V gene. V trimming: 4 bases; J trimming: 1 base; junction bases outside the gene matches: 4. The CDR3: CASSRSGGSYNEQFF. CDR3 bases: TGTGCCAGCAGCCGAAGCGGGGGTTCCTACAATGAGCAGTTCTTC. Based on the CDR3 plus reference TRBV9 and TRBJ2-1, the full variable domain is DSGVTQTPKHLITATGQRVTLRCSPRSGDLSVYWYQQSLDQGLQFLIQYYNGEERAKGNILERFSAQQFPDLHSELNLSSLELGDSALYFCASSRSGGSYNEQFFGPGTRLTVL.

The chain carries TRBV5-4 and TRBJ2-1; D call uncertain. CDR3 length: 14 amino acids. The germline CDR1 and CDR2 sequences are SGHNT and YYREEE (reference sequence). The V gene lost 2 bases and the J gene lost 3 bases, with 9 bases spanning the gap. The CDR3 loop is CASSFLNSYNEQFF. CDR3 nucleotide sequence: TGTGCCAGCAGCTTTCTTAACAGCTACAATGAGCAGTTCTTC.

The chain uses TRBV5-8 and TRBJ2-7; 9 bases line up with TRBD1. The junction had 11 bases not matched to a gene; V was cut back by 4 bases and J by 3 bases. This CDR3 comprises 16 residues. Germline-derived CDR1 and CDR2 are SGHTS and YDEGEE. The CDR3 nucleotides read TGTGCCAGCAGCCCTCGAACCGGGACAGGGTACTACGAGCAGTACTTC. It yields the protein CASSPRTGTGYYEQYF.

The genes are TRBV30 and TRBJ1-6, with a weak D call TRBD1 (5 bases). The germline CDR1 and CDR2 sequences are GTSNPN and SVGIG (reference sequence). V lost 2 bases and J 6 bases, leaving 11 bases between the germline ends. The CDR3 is 14 residues long. In DNA, the CDR3 is TGTGCCTGGAGTACGGGGGGAAGTAATTCACCCCTCCACTTT. This sequence encodes CAWSTGGSNSPLHF.

V and J are TRBV7-2 and TRBJ2-2; 13 nucleotides line up with TRBD2. The length of the CDR3 is 15 residues. V lost 6 bases, J lost 6 bases, and 4 bases stayed unmatched. The germline V gene encodes CDR1 SGHTA and CDR2 FQGNSA. The CDR3 sequence: CASRTSGGAAGELFF. DNA of the CDR3: TGTGCCAGCAGAACTAGCGGGGGGGCGGCCGGGGAGCTGTTTTTT.

The gene calls are TRBV2 and TRBJ1-4, with D tentatively TRBD1 (5 bases). Germline V gene data show CDR1 as SNHLY and CDR2 as FYNNEI. CDR3 size: 15 residues. Trimming shortened V by 2 bases and J by 6 bases, and 13 bases separated the two germline ends. The CDR3 DNA sequence: TGTGCCAGCAGTGAATTAGGGGTCCCTCATGAAAAACTGTTTTTT. It translates to CASSELGVPHEKLFF.

A few counts support this clone. J is TRBJ1-5 and V is TRBV5-5; D unclear. The CDR3 is made up of 13 amino acids. Trimming left V 1 base short and J 3 bases short, with 5 bases between. Germline loops: CDR1 SGHKS, CDR2 YYEKEE (reference sequence). CDR3 nucleotide sequence: TGTGCCAGCAGCTTGTTAGACAATCAGCCCCAGCATTTT. It translates to CASSLLDNQPQHF.

This clone was seen at least ten times. The rearrangement links TRBV5-1 to TRBJ2-3; D call uncertain. This CDR3 spans 18 amino acids. CDR1 SGHRS and CDR2 YFSETQ come from the germline V gene. With 0 bases removed from V and 5 bases from J, the gap between germline ends came to 22 bases. The CDR3 loop reads CASSLDVTDLLGRDTQYF. CDR3 DNA sequence: TGCGCCAGCAGCTTGGATGTGACGGATCTTTTGGGCCGAGATACGCAGTATTTT.

This clone has a single count. The chain couples TRBV3-1 (or the pseudogene TRBV3-2) to TRBJ1-1; 8 positions agree with TRBD1. The CDR3 runs to 15 residues. Germline CDR1 is LGHDT and CDR2 is YNNKEL (reference sequence). V was pared by 3 bases and J by 4 bases, with 7 bases of the junction left unmatched. This CDR3 reads CASSQGYRGGTEAFF. CDR3 bases: TGTGCCAGCAGCCAGGGATACAGGGGGGGCACTGAAGCTTTCTTT.